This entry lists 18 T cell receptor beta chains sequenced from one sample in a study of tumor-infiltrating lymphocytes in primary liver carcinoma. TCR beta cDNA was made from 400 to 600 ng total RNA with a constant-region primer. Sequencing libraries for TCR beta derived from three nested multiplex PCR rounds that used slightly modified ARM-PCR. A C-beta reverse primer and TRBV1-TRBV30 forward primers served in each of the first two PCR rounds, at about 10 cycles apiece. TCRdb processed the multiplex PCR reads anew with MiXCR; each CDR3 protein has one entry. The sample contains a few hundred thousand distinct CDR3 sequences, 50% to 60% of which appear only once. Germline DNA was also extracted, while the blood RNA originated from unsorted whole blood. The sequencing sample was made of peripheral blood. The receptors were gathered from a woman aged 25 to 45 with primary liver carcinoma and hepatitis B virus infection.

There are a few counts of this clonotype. In DNA form, the CDR3 reads TGTGCCAGCAGCTTGGGTACCGGGACAGGCCAAGAGACCCAGTACTTC. It yields the protein CASSLGTGTGQETQYF. This chain links TRBV7-8 with TRBJ2-5, with TRBD1 matching over 8 bases. The CDR3 extends over 16 amino acids. The V segment lost 3 bases and the J segment 1 base; nucleotides outside the gene matches: 7. Germline V gives CDR1 SGHVS, CDR2 FQNEAQ. Supplemented by reference TRBV7-8 and TRBJ2-5, the full variable domain reads GAGVSQSPRYKVAKRGQDVALRCDPISGHVSLFWYQQALGQGPEFLTYFQNEAQLDKSGLPSDRFFAERPEGSVSTLKIQRTQQEDSAVYLCASSLGTGTGQETQYFGPGTRLLVL.

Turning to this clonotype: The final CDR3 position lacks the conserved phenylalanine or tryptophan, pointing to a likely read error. The CDR3 DNA is TGTGCCAGCAGCTCTACCCCAGGTGAGCAGTTCTCC. Translating it yields CASSSTPGEQFS. The rearrangement joins TRBV5-6 to TRBJ2-1; D gene ambiguous. CDR1 and CDR2 from the germline V gene are SGHDT and YYEEEE. V was trimmed by 3 bases and J by 9 bases, leaving 10 bases between them. The CDR3 contains 12 residues.

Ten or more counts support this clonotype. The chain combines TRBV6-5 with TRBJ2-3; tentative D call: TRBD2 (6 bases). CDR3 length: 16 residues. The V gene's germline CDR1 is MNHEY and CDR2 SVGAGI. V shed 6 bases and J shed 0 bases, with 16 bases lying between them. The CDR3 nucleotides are TGTGCCAGCAGCCCGGCGGGGACTCCTAGCACAGATACGCAGTATTTT. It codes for CASSPAGTPSTDTQYF.

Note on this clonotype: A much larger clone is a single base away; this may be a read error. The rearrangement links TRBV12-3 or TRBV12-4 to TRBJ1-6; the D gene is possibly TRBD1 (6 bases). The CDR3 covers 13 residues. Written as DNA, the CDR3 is TGTGTCAGCAGTTCTCACAGGGTATCACCCCTCCACTTT. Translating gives CVSSSHRVSPLHF.

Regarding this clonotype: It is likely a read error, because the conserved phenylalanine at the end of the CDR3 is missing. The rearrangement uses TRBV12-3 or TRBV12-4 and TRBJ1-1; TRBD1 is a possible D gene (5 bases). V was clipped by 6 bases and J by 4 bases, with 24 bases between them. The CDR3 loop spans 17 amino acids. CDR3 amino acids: CASSDFGQGPLSTEAFL. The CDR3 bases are TGTGCCAGCAGCGATTTTGGGCAGGGCCCTCTGAGCACTGAAGCTTTCCTT.

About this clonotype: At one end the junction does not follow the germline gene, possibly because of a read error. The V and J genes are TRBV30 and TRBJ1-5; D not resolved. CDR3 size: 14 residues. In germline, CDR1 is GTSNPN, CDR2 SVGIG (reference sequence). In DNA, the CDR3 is TGTGTCTGGAGTGACACACAGAGCAATCAGCCCCAGCATTTT. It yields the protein CVWSDTQSNQPQHF.

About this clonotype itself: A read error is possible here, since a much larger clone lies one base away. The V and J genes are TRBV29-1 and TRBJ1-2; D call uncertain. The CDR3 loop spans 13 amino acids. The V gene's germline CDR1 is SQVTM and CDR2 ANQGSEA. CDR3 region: CSVVNTGPDGYSF. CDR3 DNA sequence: TGCAGCGTTGTCAACACCGGACCGGATGGCTACTCCTTC.

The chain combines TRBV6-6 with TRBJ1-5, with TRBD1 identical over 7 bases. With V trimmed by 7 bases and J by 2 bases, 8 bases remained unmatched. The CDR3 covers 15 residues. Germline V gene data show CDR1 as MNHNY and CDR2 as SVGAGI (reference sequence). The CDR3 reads CASTTPQGGNQPQHF. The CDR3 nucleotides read TGTGCCAGCACCACCCCCCAGGGGGGCAATCAGCCCCAGCATTTT.

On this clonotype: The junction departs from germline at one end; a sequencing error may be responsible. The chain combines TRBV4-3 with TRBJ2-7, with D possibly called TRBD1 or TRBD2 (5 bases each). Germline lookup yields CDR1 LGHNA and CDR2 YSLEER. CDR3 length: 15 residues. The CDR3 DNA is TGCGCCAGCAGCCAAGGCGGGTGGGGGTCCTACGAGCCGTACTTC. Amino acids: CASSQGGWGSYEPYF.

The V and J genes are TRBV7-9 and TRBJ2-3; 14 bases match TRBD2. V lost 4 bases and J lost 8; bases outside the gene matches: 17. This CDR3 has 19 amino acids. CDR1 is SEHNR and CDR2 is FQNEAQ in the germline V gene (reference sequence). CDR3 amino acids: CASSSYLPGTSGSVRTQYF. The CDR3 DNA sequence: TGTGCCAGCAGCTCGTATCTTCCTGGGACTAGCGGGAGCGTGCGTACGCAGTATTTT.

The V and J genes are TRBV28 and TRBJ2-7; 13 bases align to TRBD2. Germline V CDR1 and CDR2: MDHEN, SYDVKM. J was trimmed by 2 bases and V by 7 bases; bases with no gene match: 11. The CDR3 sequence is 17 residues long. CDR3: CASNSTGLAGLTYEQYF. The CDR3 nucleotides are TGTGCCAGCAATTCAACGGGACTAGCGGGGTTGACCTACGAGCAGTACTTC.

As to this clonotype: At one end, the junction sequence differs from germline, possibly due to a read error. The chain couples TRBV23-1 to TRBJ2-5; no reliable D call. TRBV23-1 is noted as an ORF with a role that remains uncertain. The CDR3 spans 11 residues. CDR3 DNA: TGCGACAGCAGTCATTCTCCCCGTTCTTACTTT. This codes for CDSSHSPRSYF.

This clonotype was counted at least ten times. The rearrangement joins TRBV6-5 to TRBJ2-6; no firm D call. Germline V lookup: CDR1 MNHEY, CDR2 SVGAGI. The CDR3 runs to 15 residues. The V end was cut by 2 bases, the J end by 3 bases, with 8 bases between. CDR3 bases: TGTGCCAGCAGTTACGTGGTGAATGGGGCCAACGTCCTGACTTTC. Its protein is CASSYVVNGANVLTF.

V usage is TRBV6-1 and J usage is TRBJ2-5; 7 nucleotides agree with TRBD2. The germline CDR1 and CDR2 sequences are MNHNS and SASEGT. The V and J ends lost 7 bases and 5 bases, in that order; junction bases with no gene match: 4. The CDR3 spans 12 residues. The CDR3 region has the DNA TGTGCCAGCAAGCGGGATTTGGAGACCCAGTACTTC. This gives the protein CASKRDLETQYF.

The chain's CDR3 is CASSPSVIASGSVDEQFF. In nucleotides, the CDR3 is TGTGCCAGCAGCCCCAGTGTTATAGCTAGCGGGAGTGTGGATGAGCAGTTCTTC. The rearrangement links TRBV11-3 to TRBJ2-1; 10 bases match TRBD2. Germline V gene lookup returns CDR1 SGHNT and CDR2 YENEEA. Unmatched junction bases numbered 18, after V lost 5 bases and J lost 8 bases. The CDR3 extends over 18 amino acids.

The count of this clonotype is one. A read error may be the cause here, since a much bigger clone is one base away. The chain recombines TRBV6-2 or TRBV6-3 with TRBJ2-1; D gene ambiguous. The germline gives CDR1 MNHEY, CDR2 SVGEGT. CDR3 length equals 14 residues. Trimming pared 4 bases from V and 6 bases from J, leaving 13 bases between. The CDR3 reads CASSWATLPNEQFF. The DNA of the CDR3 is TGTGCCAGCAGTTGGGCGACTCTCCCCAATGAGCAGTTCTTC.

The CDR3 bases are TGTGCCAGCAGGGACAGGGGGGCCGGGGAGCTGTTTTTT. Protein: CASRDRGAGELFF. The chain recombines TRBV12-3 or TRBV12-4 with TRBJ2-2, with TRBD1 identical over 10 bases. The CDR3 extends over 13 amino acids. Losses at the gene ends were 6 bases for V and 6 bases for J; bases not matched to a gene: 1.

The CDR3 region has the DNA TGTGCCAGCAGGGCGGGAAACAATGAGCAGTTCTTC. This gives the protein CASRAGNNEQFF. The chain recombines TRBV11-3 with TRBJ2-1; TRBD2 is a possible D gene (6 bases). The CDR3 consists of 12 residues. The V gene's germline CDR1 is SGHNT and CDR2 YENEEA. The V end lost 6 bases, the J end lost 5 bases, and 8 bases lay between the germline ends.